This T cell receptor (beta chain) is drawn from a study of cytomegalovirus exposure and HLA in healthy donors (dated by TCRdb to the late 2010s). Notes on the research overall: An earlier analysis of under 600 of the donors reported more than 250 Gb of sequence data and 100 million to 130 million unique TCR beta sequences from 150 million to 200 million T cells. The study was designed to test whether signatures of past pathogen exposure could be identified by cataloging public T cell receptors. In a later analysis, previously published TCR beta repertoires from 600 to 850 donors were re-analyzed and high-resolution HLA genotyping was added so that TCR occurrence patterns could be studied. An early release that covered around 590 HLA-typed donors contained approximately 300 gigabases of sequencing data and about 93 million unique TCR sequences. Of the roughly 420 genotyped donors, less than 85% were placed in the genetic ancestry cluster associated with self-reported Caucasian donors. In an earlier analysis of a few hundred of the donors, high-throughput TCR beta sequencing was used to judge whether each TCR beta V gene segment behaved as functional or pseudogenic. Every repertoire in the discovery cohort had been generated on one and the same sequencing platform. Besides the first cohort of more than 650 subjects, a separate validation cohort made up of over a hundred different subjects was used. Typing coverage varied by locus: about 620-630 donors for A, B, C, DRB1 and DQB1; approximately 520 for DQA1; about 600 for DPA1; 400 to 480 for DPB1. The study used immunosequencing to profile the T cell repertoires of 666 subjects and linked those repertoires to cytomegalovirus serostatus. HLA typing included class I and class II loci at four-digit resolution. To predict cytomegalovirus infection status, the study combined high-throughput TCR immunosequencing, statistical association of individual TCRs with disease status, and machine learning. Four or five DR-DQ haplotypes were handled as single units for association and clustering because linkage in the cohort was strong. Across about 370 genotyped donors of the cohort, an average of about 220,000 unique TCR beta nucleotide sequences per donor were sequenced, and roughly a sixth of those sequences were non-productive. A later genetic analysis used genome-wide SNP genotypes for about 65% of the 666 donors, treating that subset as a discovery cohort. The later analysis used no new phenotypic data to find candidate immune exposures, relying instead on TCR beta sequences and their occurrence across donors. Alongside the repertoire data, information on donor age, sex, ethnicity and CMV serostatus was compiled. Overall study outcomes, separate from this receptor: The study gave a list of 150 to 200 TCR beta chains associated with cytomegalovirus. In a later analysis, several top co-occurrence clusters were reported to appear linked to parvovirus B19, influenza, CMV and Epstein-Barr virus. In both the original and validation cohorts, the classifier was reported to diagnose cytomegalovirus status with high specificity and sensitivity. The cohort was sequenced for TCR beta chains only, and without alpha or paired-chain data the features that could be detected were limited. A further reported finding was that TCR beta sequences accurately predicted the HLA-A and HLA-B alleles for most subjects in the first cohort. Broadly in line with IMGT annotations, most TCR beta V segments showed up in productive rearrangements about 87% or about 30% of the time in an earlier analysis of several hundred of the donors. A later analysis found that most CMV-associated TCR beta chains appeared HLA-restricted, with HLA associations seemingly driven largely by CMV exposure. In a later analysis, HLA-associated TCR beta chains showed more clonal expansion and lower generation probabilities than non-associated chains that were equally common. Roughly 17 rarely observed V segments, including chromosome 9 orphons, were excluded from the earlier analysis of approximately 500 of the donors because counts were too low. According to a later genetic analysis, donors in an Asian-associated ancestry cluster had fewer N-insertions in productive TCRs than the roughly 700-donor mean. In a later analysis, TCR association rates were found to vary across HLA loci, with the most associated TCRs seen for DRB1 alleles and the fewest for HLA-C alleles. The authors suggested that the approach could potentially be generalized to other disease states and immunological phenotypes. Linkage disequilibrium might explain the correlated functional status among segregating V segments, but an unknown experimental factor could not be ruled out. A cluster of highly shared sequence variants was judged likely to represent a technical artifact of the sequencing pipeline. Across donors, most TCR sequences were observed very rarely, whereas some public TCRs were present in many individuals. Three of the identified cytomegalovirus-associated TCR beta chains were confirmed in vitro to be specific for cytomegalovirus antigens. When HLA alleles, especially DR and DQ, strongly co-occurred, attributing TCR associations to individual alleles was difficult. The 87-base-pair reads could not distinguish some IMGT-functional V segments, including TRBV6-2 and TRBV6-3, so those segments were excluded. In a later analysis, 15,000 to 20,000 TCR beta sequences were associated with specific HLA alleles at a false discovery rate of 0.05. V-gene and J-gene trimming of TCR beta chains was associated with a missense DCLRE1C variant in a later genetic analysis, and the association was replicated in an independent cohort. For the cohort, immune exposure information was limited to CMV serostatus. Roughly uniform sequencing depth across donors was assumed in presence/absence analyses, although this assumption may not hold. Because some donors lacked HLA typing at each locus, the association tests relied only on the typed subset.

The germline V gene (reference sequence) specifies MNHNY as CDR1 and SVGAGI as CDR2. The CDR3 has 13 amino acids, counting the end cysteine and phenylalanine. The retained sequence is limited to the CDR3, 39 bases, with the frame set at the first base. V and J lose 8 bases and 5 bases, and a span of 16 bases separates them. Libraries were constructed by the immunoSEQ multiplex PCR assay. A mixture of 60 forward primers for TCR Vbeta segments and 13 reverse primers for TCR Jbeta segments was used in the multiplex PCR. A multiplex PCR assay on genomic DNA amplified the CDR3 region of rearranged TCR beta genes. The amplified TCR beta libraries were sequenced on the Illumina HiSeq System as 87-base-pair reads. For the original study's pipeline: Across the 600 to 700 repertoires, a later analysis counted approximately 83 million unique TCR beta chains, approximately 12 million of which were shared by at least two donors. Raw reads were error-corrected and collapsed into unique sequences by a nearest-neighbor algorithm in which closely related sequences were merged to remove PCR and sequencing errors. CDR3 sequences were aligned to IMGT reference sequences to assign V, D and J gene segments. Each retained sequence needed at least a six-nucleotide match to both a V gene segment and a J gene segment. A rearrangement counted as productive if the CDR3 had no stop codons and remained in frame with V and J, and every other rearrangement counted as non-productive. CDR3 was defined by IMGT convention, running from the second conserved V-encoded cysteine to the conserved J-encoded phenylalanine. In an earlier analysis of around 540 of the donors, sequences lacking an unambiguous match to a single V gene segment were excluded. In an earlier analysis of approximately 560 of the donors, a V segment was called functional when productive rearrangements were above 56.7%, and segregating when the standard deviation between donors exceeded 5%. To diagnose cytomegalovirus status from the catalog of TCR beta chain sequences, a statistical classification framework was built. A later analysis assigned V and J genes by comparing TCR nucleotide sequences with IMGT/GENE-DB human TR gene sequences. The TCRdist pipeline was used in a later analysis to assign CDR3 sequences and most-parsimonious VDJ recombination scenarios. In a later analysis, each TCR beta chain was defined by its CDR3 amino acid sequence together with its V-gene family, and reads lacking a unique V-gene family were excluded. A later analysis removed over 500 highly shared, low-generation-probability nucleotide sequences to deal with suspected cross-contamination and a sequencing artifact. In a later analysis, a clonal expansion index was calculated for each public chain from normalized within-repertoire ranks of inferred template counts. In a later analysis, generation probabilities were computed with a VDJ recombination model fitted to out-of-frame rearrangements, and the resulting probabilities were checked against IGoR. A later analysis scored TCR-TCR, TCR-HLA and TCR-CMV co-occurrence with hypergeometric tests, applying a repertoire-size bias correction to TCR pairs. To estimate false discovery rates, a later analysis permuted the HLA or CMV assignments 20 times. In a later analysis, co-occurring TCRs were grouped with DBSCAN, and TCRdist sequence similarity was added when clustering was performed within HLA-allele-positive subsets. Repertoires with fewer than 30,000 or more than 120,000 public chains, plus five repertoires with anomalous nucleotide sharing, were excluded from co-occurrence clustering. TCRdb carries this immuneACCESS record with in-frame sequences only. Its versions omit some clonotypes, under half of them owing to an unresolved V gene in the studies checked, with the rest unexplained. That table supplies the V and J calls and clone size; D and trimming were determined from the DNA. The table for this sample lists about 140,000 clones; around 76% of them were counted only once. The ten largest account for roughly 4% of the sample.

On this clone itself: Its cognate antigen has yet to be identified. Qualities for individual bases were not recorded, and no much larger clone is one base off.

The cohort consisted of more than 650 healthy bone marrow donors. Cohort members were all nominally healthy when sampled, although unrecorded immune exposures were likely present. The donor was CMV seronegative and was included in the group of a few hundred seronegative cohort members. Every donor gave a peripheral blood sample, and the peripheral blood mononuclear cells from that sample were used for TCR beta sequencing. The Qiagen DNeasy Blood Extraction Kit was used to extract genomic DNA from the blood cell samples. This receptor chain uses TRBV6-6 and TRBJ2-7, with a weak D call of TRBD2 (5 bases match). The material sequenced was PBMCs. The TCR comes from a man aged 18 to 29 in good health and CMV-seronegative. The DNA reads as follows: TGTGCCAGCCGTCGGGGTGAAGCCCACGAGCAGTACTTC. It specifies CASRRGEAHEQYF.